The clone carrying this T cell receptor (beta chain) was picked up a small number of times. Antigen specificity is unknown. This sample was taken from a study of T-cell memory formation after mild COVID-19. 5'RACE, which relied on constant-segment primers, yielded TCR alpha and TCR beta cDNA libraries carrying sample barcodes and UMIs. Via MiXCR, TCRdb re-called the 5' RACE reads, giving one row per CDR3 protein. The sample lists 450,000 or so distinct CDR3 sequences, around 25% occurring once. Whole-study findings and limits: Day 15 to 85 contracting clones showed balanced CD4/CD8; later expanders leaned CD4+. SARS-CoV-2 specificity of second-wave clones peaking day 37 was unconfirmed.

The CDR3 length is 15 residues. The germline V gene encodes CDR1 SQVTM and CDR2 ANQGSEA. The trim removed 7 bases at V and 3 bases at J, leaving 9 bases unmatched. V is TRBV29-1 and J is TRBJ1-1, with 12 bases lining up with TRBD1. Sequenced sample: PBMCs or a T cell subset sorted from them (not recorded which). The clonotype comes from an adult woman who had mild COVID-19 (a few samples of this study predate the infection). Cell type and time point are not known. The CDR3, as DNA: TGCAGCGCCGCCGGGACAGGGGGCCGGGACACTGAAGCTTTCTTT. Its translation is CSAAGTGGRDTEAFF.